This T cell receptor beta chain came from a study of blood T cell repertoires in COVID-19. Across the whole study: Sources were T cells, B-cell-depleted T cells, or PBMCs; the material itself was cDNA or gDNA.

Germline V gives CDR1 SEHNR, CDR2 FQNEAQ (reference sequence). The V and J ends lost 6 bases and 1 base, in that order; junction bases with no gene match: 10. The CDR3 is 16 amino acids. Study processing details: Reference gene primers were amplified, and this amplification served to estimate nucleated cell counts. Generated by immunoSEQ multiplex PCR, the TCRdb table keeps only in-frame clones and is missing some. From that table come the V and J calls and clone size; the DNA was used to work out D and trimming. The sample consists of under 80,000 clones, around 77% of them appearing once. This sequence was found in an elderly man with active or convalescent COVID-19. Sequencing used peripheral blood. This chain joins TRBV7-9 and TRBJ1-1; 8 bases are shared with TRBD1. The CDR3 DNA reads TGTGCCAGCAGTAGCGACAGGGGAGGGGGGAACACTGAAGCTTTCTTT. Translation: CASSSDRGGGNTEAFF. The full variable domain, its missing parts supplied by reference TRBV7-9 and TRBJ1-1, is DTGVSQNPRHKITKRGQNVTFRCDPISEHNRLYWYRQTLGQGPEFLTYFQNEAQLEKSRLLSDRFSAERPKGSFSTLEIQRTEQGDSAMYLCASSSDRGGGNTEAFFGQGTRLTVV.